This TCR beta chain was profiled in a study of blood T cell repertoires in COVID-19 (dated by TCRdb to 2018 to 2021). With regard to the full study: Samples from collaborators originated in the United States, Italy and Spain and spanned both the acute and convalescent phases of COVID-19. Where available, HLA class I and class II types were taken from metadata supplied by the sample provider and were not determined by assay-based typing. Deeply sampled blood TCRbeta repertoires from subjects exposed to, actively infected with, or recovered from COVID-19 were included in the dataset. The repertoires were released in a freely available public database meant as a resource for research on the immune response to SARS-CoV-2. Samples were obtained from the ongoing ImmuneRACE study (first 160 participants) and from about 1,300 subjects provided by 6 global collaborators. Sample metadata almost always included a de-identified subject ID, COVID-19 status, age in years and sex. The prospective study material was composed of cDNA or gDNA derived from T cells, B-cell-depleted T cells, or PBMCs.

The CDR3 covers 15 residues, taking in both the cysteine and the phenylalanine. Here the CDR3 DNA is all that survives: 45 bases in frame from base 1. V lost 0 bases and J lost 0 bases; the stretch between them is 8 bases long. The germline V gene specifies SGHVS as CDR1 and FQNEAQ as CDR2. This clone was counted only a few times. Its specific antigen is unknown. Base qualities are not recorded, but no much larger clone differs from it by a single base. TCRbeta CDR3 regions were amplified from genomic DNA using the immunoSEQ Assay, a bias-controlled multiplex PCR. On the study's bioinformatics: The number of nucleated cells in each sample was estimated from the amplification of reference gene primers within the assay. To quantify the absolute abundance of each unique TCRbeta CDR3 rearrangement, sequence reads were collapsed and filtered. For each sample, productive Simpson clonality was calculated by taking the square root of Simpson's diversity index across productive rearrangements. As stored in TCRdb, this immuneACCESS dataset retains in-frame rearrangements with V and J assigned. A fraction of the clones does not appear; measured against another copy, unresolved V genes explain less than half of the discrepancy, and the remainder lacks a known reason. That table gives V, J and clone size, and the DNA gave D and trimming. This sample holds 140,000 to 150,000 clones; roughly 89% were observed only once. The ten largest clones capture more than 0.8% of the sample.

What the study reported, not specific to this receptor: Clinical and demographic metadata were provided uncurated, with the amount varying by source and participant.

Each collaborating institution followed its own protocols to collect whole blood in K2EDTA tubes. For TCRbeta analysis, collaborators shipped samples in one of three forms: frozen whole blood, isolated PBMCs, or DNA extracted from either of those sample types. The rearranged segments are TRBV7-8 and TRBJ1-1; D gene: possibly TRBD1, on 5 matching bases. The TCR was taken from a woman between 50 and 59 years old with acute or convalescent COVID-19. Sequencing input: peripheral blood. CDR3 sequence: CASSLATDMNTEAFF. The nucleotide sequence is given as TGTGCCAGCAGCTTAGCGACAGACATGAACACTGAAGCTTTCTTT.